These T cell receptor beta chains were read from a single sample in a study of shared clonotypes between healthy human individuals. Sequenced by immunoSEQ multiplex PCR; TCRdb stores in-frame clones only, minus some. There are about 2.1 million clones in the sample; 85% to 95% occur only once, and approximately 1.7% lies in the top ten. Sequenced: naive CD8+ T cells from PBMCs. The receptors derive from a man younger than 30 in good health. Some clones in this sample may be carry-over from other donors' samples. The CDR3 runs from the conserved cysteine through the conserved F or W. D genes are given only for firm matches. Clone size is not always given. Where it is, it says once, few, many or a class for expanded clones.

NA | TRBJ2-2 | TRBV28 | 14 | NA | TGTGCCAGCAGTTACGGACACAACACCGGGGAGCTGTTTTTT | CASSYGHNTGELFF
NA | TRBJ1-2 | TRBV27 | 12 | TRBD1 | TGTGCCAGCAGTGCGACAGGGAATGGCTACACCTTC | CASSATGNGYTF
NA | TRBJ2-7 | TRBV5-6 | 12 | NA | TGTGCCAGCAGCTTGGCCGGTGGCGAGCAGTACTTC | CASSLAGGEQYF
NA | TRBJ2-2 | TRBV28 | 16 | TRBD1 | TGTGCCAGCAGTGAACCGACAGGGCTTTCCACCGGGGAGCTGTTTTTT | CASSEPTGLSTGELFF
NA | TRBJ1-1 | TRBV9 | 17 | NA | TGTGCCAGCAGCGCCCGACCTCACGGGAGGATCGACACTGAAGCTTTCTTT | CASSARPHGRIDTEAFF
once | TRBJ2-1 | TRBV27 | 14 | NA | TGTGCCAGCAGTCGAACCTCAACGGGCAATGAGCAGTTCTTC | CASSRTSTGNEQFF
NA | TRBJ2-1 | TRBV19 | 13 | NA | TGTGCCAGTAGTATGGCGCCGGGCAATGAGCAGTTCTTC | CASSMAPGNEQFF
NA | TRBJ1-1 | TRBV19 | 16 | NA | TGTGCCAGTACCTGGACGCTGGGGGTCGGGGACACTGAAGCTTTCTTT | CASTWTLGVGDTEAFF
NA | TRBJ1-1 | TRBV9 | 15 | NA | TGTGCCAGCAGCGGGATTGGGGGCGCGAACACTGAAGCTTTCTTT | CASSGIGGANTEAFF
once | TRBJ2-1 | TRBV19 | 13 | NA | TGTGCCAGTAGTATAACGGTCAACAATGAGCAGTTCTTC | CASSITVNNEQFF
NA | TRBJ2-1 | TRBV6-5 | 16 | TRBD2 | TGTGCCAGCAGTTACTCTTGGCTAGCGGGGAACAATGAGCAGTTCTTC | CASSYSWLAGNNEQFF
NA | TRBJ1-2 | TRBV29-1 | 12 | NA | TGCAGCGTTCTTACAGGCGTCTATGGCTACACCTTC | CSVLTGVYGYTF
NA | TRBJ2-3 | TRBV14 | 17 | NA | TGTGCCAGCAGCCAAGAAGGGGAAGCGGAGCTCACAGATACGCAGTATTTT | CASSQEGEAELTDTQYF
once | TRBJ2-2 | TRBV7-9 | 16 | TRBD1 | TGTGCCAGCAGTTTTTCGACAGGGGCCTCCACCGGGGAGCTGTTTTTT | CASSFSTGASTGELFF
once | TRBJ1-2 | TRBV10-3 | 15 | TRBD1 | TGTGCCATCAGGATCACAGGGGCTGCTAACTATGGCTACACCTTC | CAIRITGAANYGYTF
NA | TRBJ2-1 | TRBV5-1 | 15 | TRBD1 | TGCGCCAGCAGCTTGTGGCAGGGGGAAAGGAATGAGCAGTTCTTC | CASSLWQGERNEQFF
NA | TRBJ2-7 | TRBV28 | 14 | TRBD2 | TGTGCCAGCAGTCCTGGACTAGCGGGAGACGAGCAGTACTTC | CASSPGLAGDEQYF
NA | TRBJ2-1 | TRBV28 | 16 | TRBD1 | TGTGCCAGCAGTTTCATACAGGGGTCCTCCTACAATGAGCAGTTCTTC | CASSFIQGSSYNEQFF
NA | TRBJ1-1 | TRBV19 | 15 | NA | TGTGCCAGTATGGACGTCGGGGGGTATCACACTGAAGCTTTCTTT | CASMDVGGYHTEAFF
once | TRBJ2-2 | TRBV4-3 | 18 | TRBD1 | TGCGCCAGCAGCCAAGACCGTCGGACAGGGAGGAACACCGGGGAGCTGTTTTTT | CASSQDRRTGRNTGELFF
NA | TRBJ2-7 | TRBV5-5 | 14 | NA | TGTGCCAGCAGCCGGTCGGACCGCATCTACGAGCAGTACTTC | CASSRSDRIYEQYF
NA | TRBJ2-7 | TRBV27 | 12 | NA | TGTGCCAGCAGGGGGTTAGGTTACGAGCAGTACTTC | CASRGLGYEQYF
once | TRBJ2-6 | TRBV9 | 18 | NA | TGTGCCAGCAGCGTAGCTGCCAGGTCGACCTCTGGGGCCAACGTCCTGACTTTC | CASSVAARSTSGANVLTF
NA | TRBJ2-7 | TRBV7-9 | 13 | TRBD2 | TGTGCCAGCAGCTTTAGCGGGACCCACGAGCAGTACTTC | CASSFSGTHEQYF
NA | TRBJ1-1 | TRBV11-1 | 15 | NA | TGTGCCAGCAGCAACTGGAGGGGAGAGGCGCCTGAAGCTTTCTTT | CASSNWRGEAPEAFF